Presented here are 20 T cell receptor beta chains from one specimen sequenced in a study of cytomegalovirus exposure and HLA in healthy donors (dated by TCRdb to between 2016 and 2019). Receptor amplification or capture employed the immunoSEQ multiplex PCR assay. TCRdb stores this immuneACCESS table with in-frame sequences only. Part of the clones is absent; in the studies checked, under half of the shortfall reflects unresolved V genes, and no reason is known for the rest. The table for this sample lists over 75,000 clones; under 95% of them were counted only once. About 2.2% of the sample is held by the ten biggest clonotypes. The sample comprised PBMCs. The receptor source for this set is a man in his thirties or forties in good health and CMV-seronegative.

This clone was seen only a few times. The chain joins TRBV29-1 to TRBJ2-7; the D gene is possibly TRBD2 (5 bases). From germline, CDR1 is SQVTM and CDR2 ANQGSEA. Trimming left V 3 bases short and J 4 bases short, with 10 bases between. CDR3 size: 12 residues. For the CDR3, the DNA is TGCAGCGTTGAGGACCCGGGGTACGAGCAGTACTTC. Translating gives CSVEDPGYEQYF.

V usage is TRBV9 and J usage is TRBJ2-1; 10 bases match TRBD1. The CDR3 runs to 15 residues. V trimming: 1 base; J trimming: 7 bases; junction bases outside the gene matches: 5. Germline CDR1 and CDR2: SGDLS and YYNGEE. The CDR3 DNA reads TGTGCCAGCAGCGTAAGGGGGACAGGGGTAAATGAGCAGTTCTTC. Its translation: CASSVRGTGVNEQFF.

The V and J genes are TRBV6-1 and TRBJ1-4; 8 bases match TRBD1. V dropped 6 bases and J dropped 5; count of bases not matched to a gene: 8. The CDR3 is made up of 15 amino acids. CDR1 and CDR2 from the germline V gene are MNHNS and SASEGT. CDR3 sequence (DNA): TGTGCCAGCAGCGTAACAGGGGGGGTAAATGAAAAACTGTTTTTT. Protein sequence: CASSVTGGVNEKLFF.

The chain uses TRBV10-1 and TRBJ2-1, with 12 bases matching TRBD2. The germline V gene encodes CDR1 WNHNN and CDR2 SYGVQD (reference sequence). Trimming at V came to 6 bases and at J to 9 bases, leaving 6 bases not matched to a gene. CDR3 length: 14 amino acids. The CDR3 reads CASSASGGASEQFF. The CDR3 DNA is TGCGCCAGCAGCGCTAGCGGGGGGGCCAGTGAGCAGTTCTTC.

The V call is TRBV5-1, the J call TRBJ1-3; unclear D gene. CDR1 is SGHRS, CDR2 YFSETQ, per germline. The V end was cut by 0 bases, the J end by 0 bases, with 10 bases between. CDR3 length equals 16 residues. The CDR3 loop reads CASSLGGLVSGNTIYF. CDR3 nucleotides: TGCGCCAGCAGCTTGGGCGGGCTTGTCTCTGGAAACACCATATATTTT. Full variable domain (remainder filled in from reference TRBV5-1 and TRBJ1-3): KAGVTQTPRYLIKTRGQQVTLSCSPISGHRSVSWYQQTPGQGLQFLFEYFSETQRNKGNFPGRFSGRQFSNSRSEMNVSTLELGDSALYLCASSLGGLVSGNTIYFGEGSWLTVV.

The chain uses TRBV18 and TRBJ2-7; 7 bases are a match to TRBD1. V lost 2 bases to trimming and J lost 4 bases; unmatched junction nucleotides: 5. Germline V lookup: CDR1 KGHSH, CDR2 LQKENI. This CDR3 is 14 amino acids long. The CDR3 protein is CASSPGQAAYEQYF. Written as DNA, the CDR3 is TGTGCCAGCTCACCAGGACAGGCGGCTTACGAGCAGTACTTC.

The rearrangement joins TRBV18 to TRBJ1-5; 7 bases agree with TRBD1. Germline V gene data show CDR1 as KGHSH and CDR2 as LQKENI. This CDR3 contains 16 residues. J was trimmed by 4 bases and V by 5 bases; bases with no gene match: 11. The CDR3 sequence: CASSDPTGSRNQPQHF. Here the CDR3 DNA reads TGTGCCAGCTCAGACCCGACAGGGAGTAGAAATCAGCCCCAGCATTTT. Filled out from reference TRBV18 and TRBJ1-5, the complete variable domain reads NAGVMQNPRHLVRRRGQEARLRCSPMKGHSHVYWYRQLPEEGLKFMVYLQKENIIDESGMPKERFSAEFPKEGPSILRIQQVVRGDSAAYFCASSDPTGSRNQPQHFGDGTRLSIL.

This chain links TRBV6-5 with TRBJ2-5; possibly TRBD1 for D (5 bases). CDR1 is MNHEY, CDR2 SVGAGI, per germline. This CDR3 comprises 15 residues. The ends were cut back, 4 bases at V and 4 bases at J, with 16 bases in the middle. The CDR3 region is CASSLGLGVGETQYF. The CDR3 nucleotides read TGTGCCAGCAGTTTGGGGCTTGGGGTCGGAGAGACCCAGTACTTC.

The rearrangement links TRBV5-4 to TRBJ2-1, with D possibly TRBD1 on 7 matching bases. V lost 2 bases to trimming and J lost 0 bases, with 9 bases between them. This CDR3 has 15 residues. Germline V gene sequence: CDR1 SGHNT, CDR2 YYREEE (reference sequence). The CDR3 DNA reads TGTGCCAGCAGCTTCCAGGGGGGCTCCTACAATGAGCAGTTCTTC. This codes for CASSFQGGSYNEQFF.

The CDR3 sequence: CASTGLADTDTQYF. The CDR3 region has the DNA TGTGCCAGCACCGGACTAGCGGATACAGATACGCAGTATTTT. This chain uses TRBV6-1 with TRBJ2-3; 10 nucleotides agree with TRBD2. Germline V gene lookup returns CDR1 MNHNS and CDR2 SASEGT. The CDR3 runs 14 residues. V dropped 7 bases and J dropped 3; count of bases not matched to a gene: 4.

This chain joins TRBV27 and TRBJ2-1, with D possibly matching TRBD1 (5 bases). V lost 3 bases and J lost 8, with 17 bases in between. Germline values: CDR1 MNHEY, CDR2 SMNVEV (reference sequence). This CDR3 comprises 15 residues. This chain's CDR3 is CASSFSGSARDEQFF. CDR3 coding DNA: TGTGCCAGCAGTTTCTCAGGGTCCGCCAGGGATGAGCAGTTCTTC.

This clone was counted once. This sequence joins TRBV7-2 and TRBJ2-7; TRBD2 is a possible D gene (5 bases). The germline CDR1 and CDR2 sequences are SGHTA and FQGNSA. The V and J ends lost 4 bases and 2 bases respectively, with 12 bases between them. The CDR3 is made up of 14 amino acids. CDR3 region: CASSSGLMPYEQYF. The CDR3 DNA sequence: TGTGCCAGCAGCTCAGGACTGATGCCCTACGAGCAGTACTTC.

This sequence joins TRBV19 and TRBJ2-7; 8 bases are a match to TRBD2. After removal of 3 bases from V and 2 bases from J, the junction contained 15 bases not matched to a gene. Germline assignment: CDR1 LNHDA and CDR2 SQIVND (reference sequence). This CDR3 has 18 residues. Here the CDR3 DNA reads TGTGCCAGTAGTATTACTGGGCGGGGGGACTTTCTTACCTACGAGCAGTACTTC. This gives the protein CASSITGRGDFLTYEQYF.

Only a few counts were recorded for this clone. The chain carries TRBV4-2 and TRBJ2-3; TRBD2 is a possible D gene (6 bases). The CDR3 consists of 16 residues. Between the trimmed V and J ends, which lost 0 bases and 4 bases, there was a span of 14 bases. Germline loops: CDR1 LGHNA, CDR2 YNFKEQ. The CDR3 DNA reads TGTGCCAGCAGCCAAGAAGCGCCTAGCGAAGCAGATACGCAGTATTTT. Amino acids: CASSQEAPSEADTQYF.

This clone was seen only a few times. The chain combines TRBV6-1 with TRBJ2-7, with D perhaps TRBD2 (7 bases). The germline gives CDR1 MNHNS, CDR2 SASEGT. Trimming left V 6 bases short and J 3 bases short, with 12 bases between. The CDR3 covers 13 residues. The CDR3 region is CASRAGQHYEQYF. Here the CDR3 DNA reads TGTGCCAGCAGAGCGGGACAACACTACGAGCAGTACTTC.

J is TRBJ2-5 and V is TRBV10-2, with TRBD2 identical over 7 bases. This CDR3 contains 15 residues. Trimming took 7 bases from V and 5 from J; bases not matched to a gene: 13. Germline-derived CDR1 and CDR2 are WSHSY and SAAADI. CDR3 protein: CASILTGEAGETQYF. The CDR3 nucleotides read TGCGCCAGCATTTTAACAGGTGAAGCGGGGGAGACCCAGTACTTC.

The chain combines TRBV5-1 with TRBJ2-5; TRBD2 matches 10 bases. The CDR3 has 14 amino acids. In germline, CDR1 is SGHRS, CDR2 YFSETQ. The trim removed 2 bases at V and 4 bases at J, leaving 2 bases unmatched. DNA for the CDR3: TGCGCCAGCAGCTTACTAGCGGGGACAGAGACCCAGTACTTC. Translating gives CASSLLAGTETQYF.

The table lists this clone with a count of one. The CDR3 nucleotides read TGTGCCAGCAAGACAGGGAACACCGGGGAGCTGTTTTTT. Residues: CASKTGNTGELFF. V and J are TRBV9 and TRBJ2-2, with D possibly matching TRBD1 (6 bases). There are 13 residues in the CDR3. V lost 6 bases and J lost 1, with 7 bases in between. Per the germline V gene, CDR1 is SGDLS and CDR2 is YYNGEE. The entire variable domain, with the rest obtained from reference TRBV9 and TRBJ2-2, is as follows: DSGVTQTPKHLITATGQRVTLRCSPRSGDLSVYWYQQSLDQGLQFLIQYYNGEERAKGNILERFSAQQFPDLHSELNLSSLELGDSALYFCASKTGNTGELFFGEGSRLTVL.

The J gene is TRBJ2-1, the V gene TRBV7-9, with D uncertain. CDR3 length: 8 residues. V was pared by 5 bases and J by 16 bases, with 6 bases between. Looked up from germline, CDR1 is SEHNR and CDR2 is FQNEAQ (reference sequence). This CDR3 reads CASSVKFF. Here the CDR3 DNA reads TGTGCCAGCAGCGTCAAATTCTTC.

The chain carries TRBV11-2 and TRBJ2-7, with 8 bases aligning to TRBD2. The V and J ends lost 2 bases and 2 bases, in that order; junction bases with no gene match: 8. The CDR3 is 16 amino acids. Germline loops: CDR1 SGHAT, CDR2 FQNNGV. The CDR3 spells CASSLPTSGETYEQYF. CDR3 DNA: TGTGCCAGCAGCTTACCTACTAGCGGTGAAACCTACGAGCAGTACTTC.